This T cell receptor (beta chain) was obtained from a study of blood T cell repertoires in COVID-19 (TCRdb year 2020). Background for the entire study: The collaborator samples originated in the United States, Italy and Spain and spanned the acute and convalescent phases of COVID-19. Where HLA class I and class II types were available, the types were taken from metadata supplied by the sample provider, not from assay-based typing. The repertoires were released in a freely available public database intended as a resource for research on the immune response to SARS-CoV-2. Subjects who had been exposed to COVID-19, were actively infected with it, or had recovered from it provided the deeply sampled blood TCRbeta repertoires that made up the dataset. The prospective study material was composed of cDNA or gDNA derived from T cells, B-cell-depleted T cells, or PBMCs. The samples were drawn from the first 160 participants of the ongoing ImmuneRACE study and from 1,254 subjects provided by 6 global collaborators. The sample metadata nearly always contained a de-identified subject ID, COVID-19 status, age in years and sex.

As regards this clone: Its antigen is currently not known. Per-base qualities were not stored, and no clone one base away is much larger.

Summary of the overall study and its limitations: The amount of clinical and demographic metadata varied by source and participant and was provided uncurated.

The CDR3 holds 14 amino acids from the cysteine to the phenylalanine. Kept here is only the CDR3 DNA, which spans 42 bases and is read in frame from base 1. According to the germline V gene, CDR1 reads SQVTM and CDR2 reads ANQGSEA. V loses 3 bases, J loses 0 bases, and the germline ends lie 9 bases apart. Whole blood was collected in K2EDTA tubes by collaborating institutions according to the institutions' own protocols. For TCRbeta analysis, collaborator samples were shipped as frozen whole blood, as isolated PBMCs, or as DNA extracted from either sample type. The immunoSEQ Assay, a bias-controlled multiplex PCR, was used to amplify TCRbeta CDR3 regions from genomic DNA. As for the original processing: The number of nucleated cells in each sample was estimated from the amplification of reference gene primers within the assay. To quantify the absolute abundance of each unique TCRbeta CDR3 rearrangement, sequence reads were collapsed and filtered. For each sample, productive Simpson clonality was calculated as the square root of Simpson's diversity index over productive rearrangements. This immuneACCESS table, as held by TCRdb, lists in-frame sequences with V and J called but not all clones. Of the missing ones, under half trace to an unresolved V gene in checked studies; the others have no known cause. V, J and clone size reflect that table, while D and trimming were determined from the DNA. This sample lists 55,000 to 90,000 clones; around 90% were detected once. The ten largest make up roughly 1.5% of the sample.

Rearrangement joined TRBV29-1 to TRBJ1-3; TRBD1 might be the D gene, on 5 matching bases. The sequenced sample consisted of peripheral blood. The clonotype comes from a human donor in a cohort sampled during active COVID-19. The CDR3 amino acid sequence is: CSVDGGSSGNTIYF. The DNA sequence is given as TGCAGCGTTGACGGGGGTTCCTCTGGAAACACCATATATTTT.